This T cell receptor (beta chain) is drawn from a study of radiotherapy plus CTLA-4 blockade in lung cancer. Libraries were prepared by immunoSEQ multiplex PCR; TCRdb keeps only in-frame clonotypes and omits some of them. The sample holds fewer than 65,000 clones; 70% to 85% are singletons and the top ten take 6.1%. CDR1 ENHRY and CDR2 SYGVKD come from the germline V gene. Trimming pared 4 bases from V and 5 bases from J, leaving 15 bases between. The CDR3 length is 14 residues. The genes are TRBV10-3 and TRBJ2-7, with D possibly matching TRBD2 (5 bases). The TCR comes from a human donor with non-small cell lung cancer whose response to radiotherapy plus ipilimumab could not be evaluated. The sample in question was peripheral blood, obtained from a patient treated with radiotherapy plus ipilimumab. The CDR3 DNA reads TGTGCCATCAGTGCCCCTACCAGGACTCACGAGCAGTACTTC. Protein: CAISAPTRTHEQYF.